What follows are 29 T cell receptor beta chains derived from one specimen sequenced in a study of T cell repertoires in cytomegalovirus infection. TCRdb re-derived calls from the reads in MiXCR, one entry per CDR3 protein. The data contain around 770,000 distinct CDR3 sequences, just under 30% of them singletons. The antigens of these receptors remain unknown. The material sequenced was cultured CD8+ T cells from PBMCs, taken from culture after CMV antigen stimulation. Receptors originate from a human donor in good health (CMV status not recorded). Some clones in this sample may be carry-over from other donors' samples.

This clonotype was picked up a small number of times. The CDR3 loop is CASSFDRADLNTEAFF. The CDR3 DNA reads TGTGCCAGCAGCTTTGACAGGGCCGACTTGAACACTGAAGCTTTCTTT. The chain joins TRBV7-9 to TRBJ1-1, with 7 bases fitting TRBD1. The CDR3 runs to 16 residues. With 3 bases clipped from V and 0 bases from J, the junction kept 7 bases outside the gene matches. Germline CDR1 is SEHNR and CDR2 is FQNEAQ (reference sequence).

This chain connects TRBV11-2 to TRBJ2-7, with D perhaps TRBD1 (6 bases). Trimming stripped 4 bases from V and 2 bases from J, with 12 bases between. CDR1 SGHAT and CDR2 FQNNGV come from the germline V gene. There are 14 residues in the CDR3. The CDR3 region has the DNA TGTGCCAGCAGCTCGTGGACAGCGACCTACGAGCAGTACGTC. This codes for CASSSWTATYEQYV.

CDR3 sequence reads: CASSRGTGISPAEQFF. CDR3 nucleotide sequence: TGTGCCAGCAGCCGAGGGACAGGGATCTCCCCGGCTGAGCAGTTCTTC. The rearrangement joins TRBV7-9 to TRBJ2-1; 9 positions match TRBD1. The CDR3 spans 16 residues. In germline, CDR1 is SEHNR, CDR2 FQNEAQ (reference sequence). V shed 5 bases and J 9 bases; nucleotides not matched to a gene: 14.

The gene calls are TRBV20-1 and TRBJ2-4, with 10 positions matching TRBD2. Germline V gene lookup returns CDR1 DFQATT and CDR2 SNEGSKA (reference sequence). The CDR3 is made up of 19 amino acids. V shed 4 bases and J 0 bases; nucleotides not matched to a gene: 15. The CDR3 region is CSAMLSLAGAGVAKNIQYF. In DNA form, the CDR3 reads TGCAGTGCTATGCTAAGTCTAGCGGGGGCCGGCGTAGCCAAAAACATTCAGTACTTC.

This clonotype was observed a single time. This chain joins TRBV19 and TRBJ2-1; D might be TRBD1 (6 bases). Germline CDR1 and CDR2: LNHDA and SQIVND (reference sequence). V was shortened by 3 bases and J by 15 bases, with 18 bases between the two germline ends. The CDR3 sequence is 13 residues long. The CDR3 nucleotides read TGTGCCAGTAGTATCGTTCATGGGGACACAGCGTTCTTC. It specifies CASSIVHGDTAFF.

Of note for this clonotype: A read error may account for a junction end that differs from germline. The chain joins TRBV6-5 to TRBJ1-2; D gene unclear. The CDR3 consists of 12 residues. CDR1 and CDR2 (germline): MNHEY, SVGAGI. The CDR3, as DNA: TGTGCCAACAGTTACTTAGGTGATGGCTACACCTTC. Translation: CANSYLGDGYTF.

This chain connects TRBV29-1 to TRBJ2-7; 9 nucleotides align to TRBD1. The CDR3 length is 15 residues. Germline-derived CDR1 and CDR2 are SQVTM and ANQGSEA. The J segment lost 2 bases and the V segment lost 4 bases, leaving 9 bases of the junction unmatched. This CDR3 reads CSVANEQGAAYEQYF. The CDR3 DNA follows: TGCAGCGTTGCCAATGAACAGGGGGCCGCCTACGAGCAGTACTTC.

This clonotype was picked up many times. This chain links TRBV4-1 with TRBJ2-1; 8 nucleotides align to TRBD2. Per the germline V gene, CDR1 is MGHRA and CDR2 is YSYEKL. This CDR3 spans 16 amino acids. J lost 7 bases, V lost 0 bases, and 8 bases had no gene match. The CDR3 DNA is TGCGCCAGCAGCCAAGAGGGTCGGGGGGGCCGGAATGAGCAGTTCTTC. Protein product: CASSQEGRGGRNEQFF.

V and J are TRBV7-8 and TRBJ2-3; D might be TRBD1 or TRBD2, each matching 5 bases. Trimming removed 5 bases at V and 6 bases at J, with 21 bases between. This CDR3 spans 16 amino acids. Germline V gene data show CDR1 as SGHVS and CDR2 as FQNEAQ. The CDR3 DNA follows: TGTGCCAGCAGCCCGACTGGCCCAGGGAGTAGGGATACGCAGTATTTT. Translated: CASSPTGPGSRDTQYF.

The chain has TRBV4-1 and TRBJ2-1; possible D gene TRBD2, 6 bases. The V end lost 2 bases, the J end lost 6 bases, and 14 bases lay between the germline ends. There are 15 residues in the CDR3. The germline V gene has CDR1 MGHRA and CDR2 YSYEKL. The CDR3 nucleotides read TGCGCCAGCAGCCAAAGGGGACTGACCCTCAATGAGCAGTTCTTC. Its translation is CASSQRGLTLNEQFF.

This clonotype was recorded at least ten times. DNA for the CDR3: TGTGCCAGCAGCTTGATAGGCAGCGCCTACGAGCAGTACTTC. It translates to CASSLIGSAYEQYF. J is TRBJ2-7 and V is TRBV5-5; no clear D gene. The germline V gene has CDR1 SGHKS and CDR2 YYEKEE (reference sequence). The CDR3 runs to 14 residues. V was pared by 1 base and J by 2 bases, with 10 bases between.

This clonotype was recorded once. The chain uses TRBV7-6 and TRBJ1-2, with 7 bases aligning to TRBD1. The CDR3 extends over 15 amino acids. Germline V gives CDR1 SGHVS, CDR2 FNYEAQ. After removal of 7 bases from V and 3 bases from J, the junction contained 11 bases not matched to a gene. The DNA for the CDR3 is TGTGCCAGCAAATCGAGGGAGGGGGCGGACTATGGCTACACCTTC. Translating it yields CASKSREGADYGYTF.

This clonotype was found a few times. V and J are TRBV19 and TRBJ2-7; 10 bases align to TRBD1. The trim removed 5 bases at V and 3 bases at J, leaving 7 bases unmatched. The CDR3 consists of 15 residues. Germline values: CDR1 LNHDA, CDR2 SQIVND (reference sequence). The CDR3 spells CASSRAGQGYYEQYF. The DNA for the CDR3 is TGTGCCAGTAGTCGTGCGGGACAGGGGTACTACGAGCAGTACTTC.

This chain uses TRBV20-1 with TRBJ1-5, with D perhaps TRBD1 (6 bases). Germline V gene sequence: CDR1 DFQATT, CDR2 SNEGSKA (reference sequence). The V end was cut by 6 bases, the J end by 7 bases, with 22 bases between. This CDR3 comprises 15 residues. CDR3 sequence reads: CSATKGGGDVQPQHF. DNA for the CDR3: TGCAGTGCAACCAAAGGGGGGGGGGATGTACAGCCCCAGCATTTT.

This clonotype was seen a few times. This chain uses TRBV28 with TRBJ2-1, with TRBD2 as a possible D gene (7 bases). Germline V gives CDR1 MDHEN, CDR2 SYDVKM. V was shortened by 4 bases and J by 4 bases, with 20 bases between the two germline ends. The length of the CDR3 is 17 residues. CDR3 DNA sequence: TGTGCCAGCAGTTCACAACAACGGGGGGCTGGATACAATGAGCAGTTCTTC. It is translated as CASSSQQRGAGYNEQFF.

This clonotype was seen more than once but under ten times. The chain combines TRBV7-6 with TRBJ2-3, with 12 bases aligning to TRBD2. In germline, CDR1 is SGHVS, CDR2 FNYEAQ. The CDR3 extends over 18 amino acids. J was trimmed by 0 bases and V by 5 bases; bases with no gene match: 9. CDR3 sequence: CASSLLAGGPASTDTQYF. The CDR3 DNA reads as TGTGCCAGCAGCCTCCTAGCGGGGGGGCCCGCTAGCACAGATACGCAGTATTTT.

J is TRBJ1-2 and V is TRBV2; tentative D call: TRBD1 (6 bases). With 8 bases removed from V and 13 bases from J, the gap between germline ends came to 20 bases. Germline CDR1 and CDR2: SNHLY and FYNNEI. The CDR3 consists of 12 residues. The CDR3 here is CASGGAWPNPTF. CDR3 nucleotide sequence: TGTGCCAGCGGGGGGGCCTGGCCTAACCCCACCTTC.

The V gene is TRBV27, the J gene TRBJ2-7, with 11 bases aligning to TRBD2. Germline V CDR1 and CDR2: MNHEY, SMNVEV (reference sequence). The CDR3 runs to 15 residues. V lost 7 bases, J lost 1 base, and 6 bases stayed unmatched. The CDR3 spells CASTYLAGGSYEQYF. As DNA, the CDR3 is TGTGCCAGCACGTATCTAGCGGGGGGATCCTACGAGCAGTACTTC.

This clonotype occurred a few times. The V gene is TRBV15, the J gene TRBJ2-1; possible D gene TRBD1, 5 bases. The CDR3 is 14 amino acids. Germline CDR1 reads LNHNV; CDR2 reads YYDKDF (reference sequence). The V end was cut by 6 bases, the J end by 7 bases, with 16 bases between. Here the CDR3 reads CATSSKRQWNEQFF. DNA of the CDR3: TGTGCCACCAGTTCGAAGAGACAGTGGAATGAGCAGTTCTTC. Variable domain in full (rest from reference TRBV15 and TRBJ2-1): DAMVIQNPRYQVTQFGKPVTLSCSQTLNHNVMYWYQQKSSQAPKLLFHYYDKDFNNEADTPDNFQSRRPNTSFCFLDIRSPGLGDTAMYLCATSSKRQWNEQFFGPGTRLTVL.

This chain connects TRBV13 to TRBJ2-5; D ambiguous. The V gene lost 2 bases and the J gene lost 2 bases, with 9 bases spanning the gap. Looked up from germline, CDR1 is PRHDT and CDR2 is FYEKMQ (reference sequence). This CDR3 spans 14 amino acids. The CDR3 loop is CASSLRQVQETQYF. As DNA, the CDR3 is TGTGCCAGCAGCTTAAGGCAGGTTCAAGAGACCCAGTACTTC.

This chain joins TRBV12-3 or TRBV12-4 and TRBJ2-3; 8 nucleotides agree with TRBD2. Trimming at V came to 3 bases and at J to 3 bases, leaving 5 bases not matched to a gene. The CDR3 contains 15 residues. The CDR3 here is CASSFARGATDTQYF. CDR3 coding DNA: TGTGCCAGCAGTTTTGCGCGGGGGGCAACAGATACGCAGTATTTT.

This clonotype has a handful of counts. DNA for the CDR3: TGTGCCATCAGTGGACCTGTAGCGGGGGGGCGTTATGAGCAGTTCTTC. Its protein product is CAISGPVAGGRYEQFF. This chain joins TRBV10-3 and TRBJ2-1; 11 bases match TRBD2. Germline V gives CDR1 ENHRY, CDR2 SYGVKD. CDR3 length: 16 amino acids. V shed 4 bases and J 8 bases; nucleotides not matched to a gene: 10.

This clonotype turned up a few times. The CDR3 DNA follows: TGTGCCAGCTGGACAACCCTCTACAATGAGCAGTTCTTC. Residues: CASWTTLYNEQFF. The chain joins TRBV6-5 to TRBJ2-1, with D possibly matching TRBD1 (5 bases). The V gene's germline CDR1 is MNHEY and CDR2 SVGAGI. CDR3 length: 13 residues. V was cut by 8 bases and J by 3 bases, with 11 bases left in between.

This clonotype was observed a single time. This chain links TRBV6-2 or TRBV6-3 with TRBJ2-6; D may be TRBD2 (6 bases). The germline CDR1 and CDR2 sequences are MNHEY and SVGEGT. There are 16 residues in the CDR3. V was pared by 8 bases and J by 2 bases, with 16 bases between. The CDR3 protein is CASETLRGAGANVLTF. The DNA for the CDR3 is TGTGCCAGCGAAACTCTGCGGGGAGCTGGGGCCAACGTCCTGACTTTC.

This chain joins TRBV6-2 or TRBV6-3 and TRBJ1-2; 12 bases fit TRBD1. Per the germline V gene, CDR1 is MNHEY and CDR2 is SVGEGT. V shed 0 bases, J shed 3 bases, and the junction held 14 bases outside the gene matches. The CDR3 is 20 amino acids. CDR3 amino acids: CASSYSPGQGANIYHYGYTF. CDR3 coding DNA: TGTGCCAGCAGTTACTCTCCGGGACAGGGGGCCAATATCTACCACTATGGCTACACCTTC.

The chain carries TRBV6-1 and TRBJ1-3; D is undetermined. Germline V gene data show CDR1 as MNHNS and CDR2 as SASEGT. The CDR3 is 14 residues long. V was clipped by 2 bases and J by 2 bases, with 7 bases between them. CDR3 protein: CASSEWGPGNTIYF. CDR3 DNA: TGTGCCAGCAGTGAATGGGGTCCTGGAAACACCATATATTTT.

This clonotype was detected many times. The junction does not match germline at one end; this may be a read error. This sequence joins TRBV7-2 and TRBJ1-2; TRBD1 might be the D (6 bases). The CDR3 spans 18 residues. CDR1 and CDR2 (germline): SGHTA, FQGNSA. The CDR3 sequence is CASSYFTPPIGTLPLSGF. The CDR3, as DNA: TGTGCCAGCAGTTATTTTACCCCACCGATCGGGACACTACCCCTGTCCGGCTTC. The entire variable domain, with the rest obtained from reference TRBV7-2 and TRBJ1-2, is as follows: GAGVSQSPSNKVTEKGKDVELRCDPISGHTALYWYRQSLGQGLEFLIYFQGNSAPDKSGLPSDRFSAERTGGSVSTLTIQRTQQEDSAVYLCASSYFTPPIGTLPLSGFGSGTRLTVV.

This clonotype was recorded many times. The V gene is TRBV7-8, the J gene TRBJ2-7; D is perhaps TRBD1 (6 bases). The V and J ends lost 0 bases and 3 bases respectively, with 12 bases between them. Per the germline V gene, CDR1 is SGHVS and CDR2 is FQNEAQ. This CDR3 has 15 amino acids. The CDR3 coding sequence is TGTGCCAGCAGCTTAGCGGGAACAGGGAACTACGAGCAGTACTTC. This translates into CASSLAGTGNYEQYF.

This clonotype was seen a handful of times. The chain recombines TRBV20-1 with TRBJ2-3; 14 positions match TRBD2. CDR3 length equals 15 residues. Germline loops: CDR1 DFQATT, CDR2 SNEGSKA (reference sequence). With V trimmed by 4 bases and J by 5 bases, 5 bases remained unmatched. The DNA for the CDR3 is TGCAGTGCTAAAAGACTAGCGGGGGGGAAAGATACGCAGTATTTT. Translation gives CSAKRLAGGKDTQYF.